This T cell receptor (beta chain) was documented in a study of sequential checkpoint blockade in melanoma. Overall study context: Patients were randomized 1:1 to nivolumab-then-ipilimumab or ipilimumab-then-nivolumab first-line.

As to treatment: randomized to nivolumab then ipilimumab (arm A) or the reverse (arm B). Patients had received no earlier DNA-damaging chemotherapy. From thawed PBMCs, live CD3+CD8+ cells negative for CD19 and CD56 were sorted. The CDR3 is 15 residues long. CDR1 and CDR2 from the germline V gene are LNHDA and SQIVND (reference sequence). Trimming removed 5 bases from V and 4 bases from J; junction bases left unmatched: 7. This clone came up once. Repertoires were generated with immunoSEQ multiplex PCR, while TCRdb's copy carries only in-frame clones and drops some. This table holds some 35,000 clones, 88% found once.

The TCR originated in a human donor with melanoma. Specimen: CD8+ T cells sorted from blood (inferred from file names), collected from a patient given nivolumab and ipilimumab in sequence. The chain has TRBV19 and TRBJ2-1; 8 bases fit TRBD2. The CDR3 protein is CASSPGTRGYNEQFF. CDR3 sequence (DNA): TGTGCCAGTAGTCCGGGGACTAGGGGATACAATGAGCAGTTCTTC.